This TCR beta chain is drawn from a study of CD8+CD57+ T cells in acquired aplastic anemia. Study as a whole: An average of around 3.5 ug of DNA was obtained from sorted CD4+ and CD8+ cells. On average, healthy donors gave about 10.8 million reads for CD4+ cells. Overall study results and limits: Patients showed no significant difference from controls in CD8+ Simpson's diversity. Overlap between patients and controls comprised roughly 28 CD8+ CDR3 sequences.

According to the study, genomic DNA was the template for TCR beta VDJ and CDR3 profiling. Using its own MiXCR run on the reads, TCRdb lists one record per CDR3 protein. Of some 200,000 distinct CDR3 sequences detected, almost 35% appear once; the ten largest clones hold roughly 1.1%. Losses at the gene ends were 5 bases for V and 7 bases for J; bases not matched to a gene: 20. Germline CDR1 reads DFQATT; CDR2 reads SNEGSKA (reference sequence). This CDR3 is built from 16 residues. There are many counts of this clonotype. As yet, its antigen is unknown. Sequencing was done on a sample of sorted CD4+, CD8+, or CD8+CD57+ T cells (not recorded which) from PBMCs. V and J are TRBV20-1 and TRBJ2-7; 7 positions match TRBD2. This receptor was obtained from a human donor in good health, serving as a control. Here the CDR3 DNA reads TGCAGTGCTGGCCCGCTCAACGGGAGACGGGGGGAAGAGCAGTACTTC. This sequence encodes CSAGPLNGRRGEEQYF.